Included here is one T cell receptor beta chain sequence, with context. This specimen comes from a study of technical replicates of blood from a handful of donors. Assay used: immunoSEQ multiplex PCR; TCRdb lists only in-frame clones, some missing. The sample holds some 70,000 clones; roughly 97% are singletons and the top ten take more than 0.25%. The clonotype comes from a human donor in good health. The specimen was T cells isolated from PBMCs.

CDR3 region: CASTSPTGIYEQYF. The CDR3 bases are TGTGCCAGCACCTCGCCAACAGGTATCTACGAGCAGTACTTC. The chain joins TRBV28 to TRBJ2-7; D possibly corresponds to TRBD1 (5 bases). The CDR3 covers 14 residues. Germline CDR1 reads MDHEN; CDR2 reads SYDVKM. V was trimmed by 7 bases and J by 3 bases, leaving 16 bases between them.